This is a list of T cell receptor beta chains from one sample in a study of response to subunit inactivated influenza vaccine. TCRdb called the RT-PCR reads again in MiXCR, with one record for every CDR3 protein. This table has over 150,000 distinct CDR3 sequences, approximately 11% appearing once. Sequencing used CD8+ T cells sorted from PBMCs, obtained around 2 years after vaccination. These receptors were taken from a man between 50 and 75 years old who received an inactivated influenza vaccine. CDR3s leave out the opening cysteine and the closing phenylalanine or tryptophan.

v_gene	j_gene	CDR3aa
TRBV12-3/TRBV12-4	TRBJ2-4	ATGQGANDLY
TRBV6-2/TRBV6-3	TRBJ2-3	ASSYSPAGGRDTQY
TRBV9	TRBJ2-2	ASSPGGNTGELF
TRBV11-2	TRBJ2-7	ASSSTYFSYEQY
TRBV12-3/TRBV12-4	TRBJ2-5	ASSTTAGPQETQY
TRBV4-2	TRBJ2-3	ASSPRTSGLTDTQY
TRBV7-2	TRBJ2-5	ASSSSPVQETQY
TRBV7-6	TRBJ2-7	ASSLARVSYEQY
TRBV12-3/TRBV12-4	TRBJ1-1	ASRVGGAEAF
TRBV28	TRBJ2-3	ASSLSFQSASGRDTDTQY
TRBV9	TRBJ1-1	ASSVDMNTEAF
TRBV28	TRBJ2-5	ASSTEMGSGRRETQY
TRBV12-3/TRBV12-4	TRBJ2-2	ASNPGALALDTGELF
TRBV20-1	TRBJ2-5	SALDRYSETQY
TRBV6-5	TRBJ2-5	ASIPNRLQVTQGETQY
TRBV9	TRBJ1-1	ASSVGGGRGTEAF
TRBV7-8	TRBJ2-7	ASRRQGPSYEQY
TRBV7-8	TRBJ2-5	ASSLGVLGVYQETQY
TRBV5-1	TRBJ1-1	ASSRGQGPTEAF
TRBV7-2	TRBJ2-7	ASSPLAGTTYEQY
TRBV10-3	TRBJ2-3	AISELAALATDTQY
TRBV20-1	TRBJ2-1	SARDSTGPSSYNEQF
TRBV4-3	TRBJ2-1	ASSQVVWGLGEQF
TRBV10-3	TRBJ2-1	AISYPGASGGDEQF
TRBV28	TRBJ2-4	ASSIGAEKNIQY
TRBV5-6	TRBJ2-1	ASSTGQAGSLRNEQF
TRBV7-9	TRBJ1-1	ASSAVKAEAF
TRBV9	TRBJ2-1	ASSVGGDGRYNEQF
TRBV6-5	TRBJ1-1	ASSSDSTNTEAF
TRBV4-3	TRBJ1-3	ASSRLSGNTIY
TRBV19	TRBJ2-1	ASSIQRNEQF
TRBV7-9	TRBJ2-1	ASAAGTDEQF
TRBV7-8	TRBJ2-5	ASSLDRGAETQY
TRBV13	TRBJ2-5	ASSLTRDSTAQETQY
TRBV4-3	TRBJ2-2	ASSPQGGGGELF
TRBV6-2/TRBV6-3	TRBJ2-7	ASSYGRGVEQY
TRBV12-3/TRBV12-4	TRBJ2-3	ASTDGIASDTQY
TRBV5-6	TRBJ2-5	ASSPEASPQETQY
TRBV6-2/TRBV6-3	TRBJ2-1	ASSYVGQGGDEQF
TRBV15	TRBJ2-3	ATSGPWTDSTDTQY
TRBV6-5	TRBJ2-3	ASSQLRVTGTDTQY
TRBV20-1	TRBJ2-1	SALDSGTGIGEQF
TRBV10-3	TRBJ2-1	AISGGLAGDNEQF
TRBV10-3	TRBJ2-7	AISAVKGGSAEQY
TRBV5-1	TRBJ2-1	ASSSSSGREVHNEQF
TRBV7-9	TRBJ1-1	ASSFFGENTEAF
TRBV15	TRBJ2-2	ATSSSGDFTGELF
TRBV3-1	TRBJ2-6	ASSQEFWTGGSGANVLT
TRBV9	TRBJ2-7	ASSVDWGGAYEQY